The 26 T cell receptor beta chains below come from one sample, sequenced in a study of T cells in narcolepsy. The assay was immunoSEQ multiplex PCR, and TCRdb's table has in-frame clones only and misses some. Counted here are roughly 27,000 clones, roughly 86% occurring once; the ten biggest clones make up 0.95% to 1.3%. The sequenced sample was CD45RA- memory CD4+ T cells from PBMCs. All receptors derive from a human donor with narcolepsy.

The rearrangement links TRBV10-2 to TRBJ1-1; D perhaps matches TRBD1 (5 bases). Germline CDR1 and CDR2: WSHSY and SAAADI. Between the trimmed V and J ends, which lost 4 bases and 1 base, there was a span of 7 bases. This CDR3 has 13 residues. The CDR3 nucleotides are TGCGCCAGCAGTGGTGGGGCGAACACTGAAGCTTTCTTT. Its protein is CASSGGANTEAFF.

The chain carries TRBV21-1 and TRBJ1-1. TRBV21-1 counts as a pseudogene. The CDR3 spans 16 residues. This chain's CDR3 is CASTGRRGPGNTEAFF. The CDR3 DNA reads as TGTGCCAGCACCGGGAGGAGGGGGCCAGGTAACACTGAAGCTTTCTTT.

The V and J genes are TRBV9 and TRBJ1-6; 7 bases are shared with TRBD1. The ends lost 0 bases at V and 10 bases at J; junction bases unmatched: 10. Germline values: CDR1 SGDLS, CDR2 YYNGEE. The CDR3 extends over 16 amino acids. The CDR3 reads CASSVGQGTAASPLHF. The CDR3 DNA reads TGTGCCAGCAGCGTAGGACAAGGGACAGCCGCCTCACCCCTCCACTTT.

The chain is built from TRBV27 and TRBJ1-1, with 8 bases that match TRBD1. This CDR3 has 16 amino acids. Losses at the gene ends were 4 bases for V and 0 bases for J; bases not matched to a gene: 7. Germline CDR1 is MNHEY and CDR2 is SMNVEV (reference sequence). CDR3 bases: TGTGCCAGCAGTTCGACAGGGGATTCAATGAACACTGAAGCTTTCTTT. This gives the protein CASSSTGDSMNTEAFF.

J is TRBJ2-7 and V is TRBV25-1; perhaps TRBD1 as D (6 bases). Trimming left V 6 bases short and J 4 bases short, with 16 bases between. Germline CDR1 MGHDK, CDR2 SYGVNS. The CDR3 extends over 14 amino acids. CDR3 DNA: TGTGCCAGCAGCTCAGGGGCACCCCTTTACGAGCAGTACTTC. Its protein is CASSSGAPLYEQYF.

In this sample, this clone turned up once. V gene TRBV5-4 combines with J gene TRBJ2-7; D call uncertain. V was shortened by 5 bases and J by 0 bases, with 6 bases between the two germline ends. The CDR3 length is 12 residues. Germline CDR1 is SGHNT and CDR2 is YYREEE (reference sequence). CDR3 protein: CASSLNSYEQYF. The CDR3 DNA is TGTGCCAGCAGTTTGAACTCCTACGAGCAGTACTTC. The full variable domain, rest sourced from reference TRBV5-4 and TRBJ2-7, is ETGVTQSPTHLIKTRGQQVTLRCSSQSGHNTVSWYQQALGQGPQFIFQYYREEENGRGNFPPRFSGLQFPNYSSELNVNALELDDSALYLCASSLNSYEQYFGPGTRLTVT.

The chain employs TRBV5-1 and TRBJ2-1; D unclear. The CDR3 runs 12 residues. V lost 1 base, J lost 7 bases, and 6 bases lay in between. CDR1 SGHRS and CDR2 YFSETQ come from the germline V gene. CDR3 loop: CASSLSGNEQFF. The CDR3 DNA is TGCGCCAGCAGCTTGAGTGGAAATGAGCAGTTCTTC. The full variable domain, completed using reference TRBV5-1 and TRBJ2-1, is KAGVTQTPRYLIKTRGQQVTLSCSPISGHRSVSWYQQTPGQGLQFLFEYFSETQRNKGNFPGRFSGRQFSNSRSEMNVSTLELGDSALYLCASSLSGNEQFFGPGTRLTVL.

This sequence joins TRBV10-1 and TRBJ2-7; 8 bases line up with TRBD2. V lost 6 bases to trimming and J lost 6 bases; unmatched junction nucleotides: 10. The CDR3 spans 14 residues. Germline CDR1 is WNHNN and CDR2 is SYGVQD (reference sequence). CDR3: CASSGGDPRGEQYV. CDR3 coding DNA: TGCGCCAGCAGCGGGGGGGATCCTCGAGGCGAGCAGTACGTC.

V gene TRBV21-1 combines with J gene TRBJ2-3; TRBD2 is the table's D call, not checked against the DNA. TRBV21-1 is recorded as a pseudogene. This CDR3 is 16 amino acids long. The CDR3 sequence is CATNESPARETDTQYF. CDR3 bases: TGTGCCACCAACGAATCCCCGGCTAGGGAGACAGATACGCAGTATTTT.

This sequence joins TRBV2 and TRBJ1-2, with TRBD1 as a possible D gene (5 bases). Germline V gene sequence: CDR1 SNHLY, CDR2 FYNNEI. Trimming took 6 bases from V and 8 from J, leaving 16 bases between them. This CDR3 comprises 13 residues. DNA for the CDR3: TGTGCCAGCAGAGAGGGACCTCTGGGGGGCTACACCTTC. Translated: CASREGPLGGYTF.

This chain joins TRBV5-1 and TRBJ1-2; possibly TRBD1 for D (6 bases). This CDR3 has 14 amino acids. V was trimmed by 4 bases and J by 1 base, leaving 11 bases between them. Germline V lookup: CDR1 SGHRS, CDR2 YFSETQ. CDR3 sequence: CASSPYRDNYGYTF. In nucleotides, the CDR3 is TGCGCCAGCAGCCCCTACAGGGATAACTATGGCTACACCTTC.

The chain uses TRBV7-9 and TRBJ1-4; D uncertain. Germline loops: CDR1 SEHNR, CDR2 FQNEAQ (reference sequence). The CDR3 covers 16 residues. V shed 1 base and J shed 0 bases, with 9 bases lying between them. CDR3 amino acids: CASSLDLGATNEKLFF. As DNA, the CDR3 is TGTGCCAGCAGCTTAGATCTGGGCGCAACTAATGAAAAACTGTTTTTT.

The V call is TRBV27, the J call TRBJ1-2; perhaps TRBD1 as D (5 bases). The CDR3 runs 14 residues. With 2 bases removed from V and 5 bases from J, the gap between germline ends came to 12 bases. Germline V gene data show CDR1 as MNHEY and CDR2 as SMNVEV (reference sequence). The CDR3 bases are TGTGCCAGCAGTTTAGGGGGATTTCCATATGGCTACACCTTC. This sequence encodes CASSLGGFPYGYTF.

This chain links TRBV18 with TRBJ1-4; 10 bases fit TRBD1. Germline-derived CDR1 and CDR2 are KGHSH and LQKENI. J gave up 7 bases and V 6 bases, and 8 bases lay outside the gene matches. The CDR3 has 15 residues. Written as DNA, the CDR3 is TGTGCCAGCTCGACCGGACAGGGGGAAGGTGAAAAACTGTTTTTT. Its protein product is CASSTGQGEGEKLFF.

The table lists this clone with a few counts. The V gene is TRBV5-1, the J gene TRBJ2-3; D is perhaps TRBD2 (5 bases). V gave up 0 bases and J gave up 2 bases, with 13 bases separating them. CDR1 is SGHRS and CDR2 is YFSETQ in the germline V gene. The CDR3 has 16 residues. CDR3 protein: CASSLGYAGPTDTQYF. The CDR3 DNA follows: TGCGCCAGCAGCTTGGGCTACGCGGGTCCCACAGATACGCAGTATTTT. Supplemented by reference TRBV5-1 and TRBJ2-3, the full variable domain reads KAGVTQTPRYLIKTRGQQVTLSCSPISGHRSVSWYQQTPGQGLQFLFEYFSETQRNKGNFPGRFSGRQFSNSRSEMNVSTLELGDSALYLCASSLGYAGPTDTQYFGPGTRLTVL.

The rearrangement links TRBV6-1 to TRBJ2-7, with 8 bases fitting TRBD1. This CDR3 comprises 13 residues. Germline V gene data show CDR1 as MNHNS and CDR2 as SASEGT. V was clipped by 4 bases and J by 4 bases; unmatched bases: 3. CDR3 DNA: TGTGCCAGCAGTGCCAGGGGGCTATACGAGCAGTACGTC. Its translation: CASSARGLYEQYV.

The chain recombines TRBV7-9 with TRBJ2-5; a possible D gene is TRBD1 (6 bases). This CDR3 comprises 14 residues. V dropped 3 bases and J dropped 1 base, with 9 bases sitting between them. In germline, CDR1 is SEHNR, CDR2 FQNEAQ (reference sequence). The CDR3 loop is CASSFRGFQETQYF. CDR3 nucleotides: TGTGCCAGCAGCTTTAGGGGGTTCCAAGAGACCCAGTACTTC.

The chain joins TRBV5-1 to TRBJ2-1; 8 bases map to TRBD1. V was clipped by 4 bases and J by 7 bases; unmatched bases: 10. Germline CDR1 and CDR2: SGHRS and YFSETQ. The CDR3 contains 15 residues. CDR3 region: CASSVTGAMRNEQFF. The CDR3 coding sequence is TGCGCCAGCAGCGTGACAGGGGCGATGAGAAATGAGCAGTTCTTC. Drawing the rest from reference TRBV5-1 and TRBJ2-1, the complete variable domain is KAGVTQTPRYLIKTRGQQVTLSCSPISGHRSVSWYQQTPGQGLQFLFEYFSETQRNKGNFPGRFSGRQFSNSRSEMNVSTLELGDSALYLCASSVTGAMRNEQFFGPGTRLTVL.

The rearrangement uses TRBV5-8 and TRBJ2-1; 8 positions agree with TRBD2. The J segment lost 8 bases and the V segment lost 7 bases, leaving 8 bases of the junction unmatched. Looked up from germline, CDR1 is SGHTS and CDR2 is YDEGEE. The CDR3 covers 13 residues. The CDR3 reads CASSSGGPDEQFF. The DNA for the CDR3 is TGTGCCAGCTCTTCGGGGGGGCCGGATGAGCAGTTCTTC.

V usage is TRBV7-8 and J usage is TRBJ1-3; TRBD1 matches 7 bases. Germline CDR1 reads SGHVS; CDR2 reads FQNEAQ. CDR3 length equals 16 residues. The V and J ends lost 1 base and 2 bases, in that order; junction bases with no gene match: 5. This chain's CDR3 is CASSLGPQGAGNTIYF. CDR3 nucleotide sequence: TGTGCCAGCAGCTTAGGGCCCCAGGGGGCTGGAAACACCATATATTTT. Full variable domain (missing parts from reference TRBV7-8 and TRBJ1-3): GAGVSQSPRYKVAKRGQDVALRCDPISGHVSLFWYQQALGQGPEFLTYFQNEAQLDKSGLPSDRFFAERPEGSVSTLKIQRTQQEDSAVYLCASSLGPQGAGNTIYFGEGSWLTVV.

This clone has just a few counts. This chain connects TRBV28 to TRBJ1-3; D may be TRBD1 (6 bases). Trimming removed 10 bases from V and 4 bases from J, with 17 bases in between. CDR3 length: 14 amino acids. Looked up from germline, CDR1 is MDHEN and CDR2 is SYDVKM. CDR3 sequence: CATLGGSSGNTIYF. DNA of the CDR3: TGTGCCACCCTAGGGGGATCGAGCGGAAACACCATATATTTT.

V and J are TRBV6-1 and TRBJ1-4; no clear D. V lost 2 bases and J lost 0, with 7 bases in between. Per the germline V gene, CDR1 is MNHNS and CDR2 is SASEGT. The CDR3 runs to 15 residues. The CDR3 nucleotides read TGTGCCAGCAGTGAATCAGCTGCAACTAATGAAAAACTGTTTTTT. It is translated as CASSESAATNEKLFF.

This rearrangement joins TRBV28 to TRBJ2-7; D uncertain. Deletions cut 3 bases from V and 1 base from J, with 10 bases between. Germline V gene data show CDR1 as MDHEN and CDR2 as SYDVKM. The CDR3 has 14 amino acids. CDR3 loop: CASSFGLLSYEQYF. The CDR3 DNA reads TGTGCCAGCAGTTTTGGGCTACTATCCTACGAGCAGTACTTC.

The genes are TRBV5-1 and TRBJ2-5, with D possibly matching TRBD2 (5 bases). V lost 3 bases and J 4 bases, leaving 13 bases between the germline ends. The CDR3 is made up of 14 amino acids. Germline loops: CDR1 SGHRS, CDR2 YFSETQ. The DNA of the CDR3 is TGCGCCAGCAGCTCCGGGCCGGAGGCAGAGACCCAGTACTTC. Translating it yields CASSSGPEAETQYF.

The chain carries TRBV28 and TRBJ2-7; 9 nucleotides agree with TRBD1. CDR3 length: 16 residues. Trimming took 5 bases from V and 5 from J; bases not matched to a gene: 13. Germline CDR1 and CDR2: MDHEN and SYDVKM. CDR3 region: CASSAGQGENTDEQYV. The CDR3, as DNA: TGTGCCAGCAGTGCGGGACAGGGAGAGAATACGGACGAGCAGTACGTC.

V usage is TRBV18 and J usage is TRBJ1-2; no definite D call. Per germline, CDR1 KGHSH and CDR2 LQKENI. V lost 3 bases, J lost 8 bases, and 13 bases lay in between. This CDR3 spans 13 amino acids. CDR3 residues: CASSPGLFEGYTF. The CDR3 DNA reads TGTGCCAGCTCACCCGGGCTTTTTGAAGGCTACACCTTC.